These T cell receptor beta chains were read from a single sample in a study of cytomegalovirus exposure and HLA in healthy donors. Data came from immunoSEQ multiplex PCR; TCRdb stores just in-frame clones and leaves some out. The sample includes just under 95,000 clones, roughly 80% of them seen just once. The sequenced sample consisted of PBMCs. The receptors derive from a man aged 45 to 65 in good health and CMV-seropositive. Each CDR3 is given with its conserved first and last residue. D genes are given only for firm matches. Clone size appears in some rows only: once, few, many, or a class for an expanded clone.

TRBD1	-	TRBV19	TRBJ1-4	TGTGCCAGTAGTAACTGGGACAGGGCGGATGAAAAACTGTTTTTT	CASSNWDRADEKLFF
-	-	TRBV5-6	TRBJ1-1	TGTGCCAGCAGCTTGGTGGCCACTGAAGCTTTCTTT	CASSLVATEAFF
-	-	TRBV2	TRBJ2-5	TGTGCCAGCCTGGAAGGGGGGGGCCAAGAGACCCAGTACTTC	CASLEGGGQETQYF
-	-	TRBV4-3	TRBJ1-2	TGCGCCAGCAGCCAAGATCGGGTCCGAACAGGTGGTGGTGGCTACACCTTC	CASSQDRVRTGGGGYTF
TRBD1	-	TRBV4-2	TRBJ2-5	TGTGCCAGCAGCCAAGGGAGGGGACAGGGGGCGGTGGGGACTTTAGGGGAGACCCAGTACTTC	CASSQGRGQGAVGTLGETQYF
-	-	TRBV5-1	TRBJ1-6	TGCGCCAGCAGCTTGGAGTTCCCCGAGGCCCTCCACTTT	CASSLEFPEALHF
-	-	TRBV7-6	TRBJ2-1	TGTGCCAGCAGCTCTAGTGGCTCAGGGTATGAGCAGTTCTTC	CASSSSGSGYEQFF
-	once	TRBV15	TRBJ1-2	TGTGCCACCAGCAGAGTTGGCTCATCCATCTATGGCTACACCTTC	CATSRVGSSIYGYTF
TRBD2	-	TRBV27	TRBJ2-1	TGTGCCAGCAGTTTGCGCGGGGGCTACAATGAGCAGTTCTTC	CASSLRGGYNEQFF
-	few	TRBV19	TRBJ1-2	TGTGCCAGTAGCCTGGGACTGATTAACTATGGCTACACCTTC	CASSLGLINYGYTF
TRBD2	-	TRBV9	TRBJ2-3	TGTGCCAGCAGCTCCACCGGGACTAGCGGGCCGACAGATACGCAGTATTTT	CASSSTGTSGPTDTQYF
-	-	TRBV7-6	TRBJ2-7	TGTGCCAGCAGCTTAGCTCCGGCAGGGCTGAACGAGCAGTACTTC	CASSLAPAGLNEQYF
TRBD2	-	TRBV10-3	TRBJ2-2	TGTGCCATCAGTGACATGCGGGGGGTCGGGGAGCTGTTTTTT	CAISDMRGVGELFF
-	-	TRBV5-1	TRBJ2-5	TGCGCCAGCAGCTCGGGGTTTGAGACCCAGTACTTC	CASSSGFETQYF
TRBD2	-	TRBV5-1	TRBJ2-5	TGCGCCAGCAGCTTGGCCCTACTAGCGGGGGAGGAGACCCAGTACTTC	CASSLALLAGEETQYF
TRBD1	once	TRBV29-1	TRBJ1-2	TGCAGCGTTGATGGTAGACAGGGGTCGGGTGGCTACACCTTC	CSVDGRQGSGGYTF
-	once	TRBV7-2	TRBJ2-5	TGTGCCAGCAGCTTGCCGGGAGAGACCCAGTACTTC	CASSLPGETQYF
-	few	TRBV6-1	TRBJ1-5	TGTGCCAGCAGTGTGCAGGGCTATCAGCCCCAGCATTTT	CASSVQGYQPQHF
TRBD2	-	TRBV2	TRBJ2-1	TGTGCCAGCAGTGTCGGAGCGGGGGGCCGGTATGAGCAGTTCTTC	CASSVGAGGRYEQFF
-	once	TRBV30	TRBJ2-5	TGTGCCTGGAGGTGGGCTGGGGGGGAGACCCAGTACTTC	CAWRWAGGETQYF
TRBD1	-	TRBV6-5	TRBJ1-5	TGTGCCAGCAGTTACTCCGGACAGGGAAGGAATCAGCCCCAGCATTTT	CASSYSGQGRNQPQHF
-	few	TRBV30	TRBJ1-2	TGTGCCTGGAGTGTAATGGGACAAAACTATGGCTACACCTTC	CAWSVMGQNYGYTF
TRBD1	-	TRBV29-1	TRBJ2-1	TGCAGCGTAGATTCATCGGGACAGTCTACCGAGCAGTTCTTC	CSVDSSGQSTEQFF
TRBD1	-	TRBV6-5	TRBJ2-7	TGTGCCAGCAGGGGGACAGGGAAGGGTCATTACGAGCAGTACTTC	CASRGTGKGHYEQYF
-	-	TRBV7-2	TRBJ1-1	TGTGCCAGCAGCGTACGCCCCCCAGAGACGGGTGAAGCTTTCTTT	CASSVRPPETGEAFF
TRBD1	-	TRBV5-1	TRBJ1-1	TGCGCCAGCAGCAATGGACAGGGCACTGAAGCTTTCTTT	CASSNGQGTEAFF
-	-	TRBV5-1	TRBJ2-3	TGCGCCAGCAGCTCCCAGGGGACGGGCACAGATACGCAGTATTTT	CASSSQGTGTDTQYF
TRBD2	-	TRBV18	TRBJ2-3	TGTGCCAGCTCCAGGACTAGCGGGGATACAGATACGCAGTATTTT	CASSRTSGDTDTQYF
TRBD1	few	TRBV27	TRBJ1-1	TGTGCCAGCAGCGACAGGGGGCCCACTGAAGCTTTCTTT	CASSDRGPTEAFF
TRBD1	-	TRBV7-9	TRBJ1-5	TGTGCCAGCAGCTTAGGAGACAGGGCGGTGGATCAGCCCCAGCATTTT	CASSLGDRAVDQPQHF
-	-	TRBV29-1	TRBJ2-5	TGCAGCGTTGTAGCGTTCGAGACCCAGTACTTC	CSVVAFETQYF
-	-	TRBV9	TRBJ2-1	TGTGCCAGCAGCGTAGTTCCGGACATCGGCGACAATGAGCAGTTCTTC	CASSVVPDIGDNEQFF
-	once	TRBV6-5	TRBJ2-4	TGTGCCACCCAAAAGAACAGCAAAGGAATTCAGTACTTC	CATQKNSKGIQYF
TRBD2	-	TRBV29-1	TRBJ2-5	TGCAGCGTCCTAGCGGGGGGGGAAGAGACCCAGTACTTC	CSVLAGGEETQYF
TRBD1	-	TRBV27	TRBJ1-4	TGTGCCAGCAGTCGAATCTCAGGGGGCTGGGCAACTAATGAAAAACTGTTTTTT	CASSRISGGWATNEKLFF
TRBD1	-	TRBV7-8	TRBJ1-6	TGTGCCAGCAGCACTAACCTGGGACAGGGGTATAATTCACCCCTCCACTTT	CASSTNLGQGYNSPLHF